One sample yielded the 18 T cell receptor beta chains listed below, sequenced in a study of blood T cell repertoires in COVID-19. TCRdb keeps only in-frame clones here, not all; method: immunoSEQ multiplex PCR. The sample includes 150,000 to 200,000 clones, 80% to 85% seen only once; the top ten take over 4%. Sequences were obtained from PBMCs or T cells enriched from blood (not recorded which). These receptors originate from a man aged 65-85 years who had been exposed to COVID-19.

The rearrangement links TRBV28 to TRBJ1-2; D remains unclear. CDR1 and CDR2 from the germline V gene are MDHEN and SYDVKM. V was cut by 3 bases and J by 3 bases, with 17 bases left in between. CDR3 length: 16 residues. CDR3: CASSFGGVPLDYGYTF. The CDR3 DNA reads TGTGCCAGCAGTTTTGGCGGGGTTCCTCTGGACTATGGCTACACCTTC.

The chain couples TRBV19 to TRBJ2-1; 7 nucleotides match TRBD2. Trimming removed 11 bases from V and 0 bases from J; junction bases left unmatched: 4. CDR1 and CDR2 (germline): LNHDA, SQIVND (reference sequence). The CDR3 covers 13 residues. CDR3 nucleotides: TGTGCCGCTAGCGGTTACTCCTACAATGAGCAGTTCTTC. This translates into CAASGYSYNEQFF.

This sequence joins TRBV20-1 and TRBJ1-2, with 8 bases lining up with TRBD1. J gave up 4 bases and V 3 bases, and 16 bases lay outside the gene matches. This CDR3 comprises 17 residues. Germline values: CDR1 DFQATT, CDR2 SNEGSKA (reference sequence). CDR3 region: CSASRESYRGSGYGYTF. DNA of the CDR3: TGCAGTGCTAGTCGGGAGTCCTACAGGGGGTCGGGCTATGGCTACACCTTC.

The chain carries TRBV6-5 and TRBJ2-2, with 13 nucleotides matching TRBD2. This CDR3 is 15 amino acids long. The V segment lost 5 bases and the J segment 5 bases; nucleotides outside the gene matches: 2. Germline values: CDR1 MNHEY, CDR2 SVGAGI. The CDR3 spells CASSPTSGRTGELFF. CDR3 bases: TGTGCCAGCAGTCCGACTAGCGGGAGGACCGGGGAGCTGTTTTTT.

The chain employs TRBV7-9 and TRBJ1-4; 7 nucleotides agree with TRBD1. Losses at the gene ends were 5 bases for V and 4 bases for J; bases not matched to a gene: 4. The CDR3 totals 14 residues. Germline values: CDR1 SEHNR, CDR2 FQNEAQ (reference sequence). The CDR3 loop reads CASSRDSFNEKLFF. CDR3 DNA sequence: TGTGCCAGCAGCAGGGACAGCTTTAATGAAAAACTGTTTTTT.

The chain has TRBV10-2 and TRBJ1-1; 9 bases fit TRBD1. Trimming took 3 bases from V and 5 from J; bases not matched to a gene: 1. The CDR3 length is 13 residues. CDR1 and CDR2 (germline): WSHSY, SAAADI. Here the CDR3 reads CASSEQGATEAFF. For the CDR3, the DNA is TGCGCCAGCAGTGAACAGGGGGCAACTGAAGCTTTCTTT.

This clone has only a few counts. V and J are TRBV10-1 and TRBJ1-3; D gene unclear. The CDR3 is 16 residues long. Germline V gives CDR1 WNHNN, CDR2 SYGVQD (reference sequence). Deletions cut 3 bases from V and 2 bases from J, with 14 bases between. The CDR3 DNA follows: TGCGCCAGCAGTGATAGTCTGCGGGCCGCTGGAAACACCATATATTTT. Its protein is CASSDSLRAAGNTIYF.

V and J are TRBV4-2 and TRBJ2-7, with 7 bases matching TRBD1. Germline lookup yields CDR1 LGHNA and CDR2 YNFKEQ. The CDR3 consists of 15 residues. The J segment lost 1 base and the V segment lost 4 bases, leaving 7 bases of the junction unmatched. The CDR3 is CASSPYRDSSYEQYF. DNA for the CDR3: TGTGCCAGCAGCCCTTATCGGGACAGTTCCTACGAGCAGTACTTC.

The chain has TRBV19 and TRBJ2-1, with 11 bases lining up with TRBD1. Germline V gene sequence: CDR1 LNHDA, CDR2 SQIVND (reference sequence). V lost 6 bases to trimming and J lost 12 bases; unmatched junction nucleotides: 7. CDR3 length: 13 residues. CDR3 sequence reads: CASRGQGVVRQFF. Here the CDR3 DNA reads TGTGCCAGTAGGGGACAGGGGGTGGTTCGGCAGTTCTTC.

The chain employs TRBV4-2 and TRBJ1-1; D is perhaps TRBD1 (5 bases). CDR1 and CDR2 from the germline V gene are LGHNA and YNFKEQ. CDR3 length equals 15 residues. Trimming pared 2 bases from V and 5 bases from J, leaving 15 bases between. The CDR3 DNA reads TGTGCCAGCAGCCAAAAAGACAGACAGAAAACTGAAGCTTTCTTT. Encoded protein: CASSQKDRQKTEAFF.

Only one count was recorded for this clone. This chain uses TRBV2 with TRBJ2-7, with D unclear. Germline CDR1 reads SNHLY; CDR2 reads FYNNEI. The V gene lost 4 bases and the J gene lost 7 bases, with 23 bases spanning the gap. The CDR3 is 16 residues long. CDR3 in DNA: TGTGCCAGCAGTGTCCTCCGAGGCGGAACCTCTAAGGAGCAGTACTTC. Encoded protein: CASSVLRGGTSKEQYF. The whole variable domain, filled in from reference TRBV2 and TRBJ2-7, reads EPEVTQTPSHQVTQMGQEVILRCVPISNHLYFYWYRQILGQKVEFLVSFYNNEISEKSEIFDDQFSVERPDGSNFTLKIRSTKLEDSAMYFCASSVLRGGTSKEQYFGPGTRLTVT.

CDR3 amino acids: CASSLDRNGGYTF. Written as DNA, the CDR3 is TGTGCCAGCAGCTTAGACAGGAACGGTGGCTACACCTTC. The rearrangement uses TRBV5-4 and TRBJ1-2; D is possibly TRBD1 (6 bases). This CDR3 spans 13 amino acids. V dropped 2 bases and J dropped 7 bases, with 12 bases sitting between them. Looked up from germline, CDR1 is SGHNT and CDR2 is YYREEE (reference sequence). Using reference TRBV5-4 and TRBJ1-2 for the parts outside the CDR3, the full variable domain is ETGVTQSPTHLIKTRGQQVTLRCSSQSGHNTVSWYQQALGQGPQFIFQYYREEENGRGNFPPRFSGLQFPNYSSELNVNALELDDSALYLCASSLDRNGGYTFGSGTRLTVV.

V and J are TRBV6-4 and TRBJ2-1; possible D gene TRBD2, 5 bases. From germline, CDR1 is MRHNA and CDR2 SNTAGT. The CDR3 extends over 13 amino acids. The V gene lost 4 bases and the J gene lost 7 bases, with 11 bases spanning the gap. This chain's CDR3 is CASSVEAGNEQFF. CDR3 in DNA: TGTGCCAGCAGTGTCGAGGCGGGTAATGAGCAGTTCTTC.

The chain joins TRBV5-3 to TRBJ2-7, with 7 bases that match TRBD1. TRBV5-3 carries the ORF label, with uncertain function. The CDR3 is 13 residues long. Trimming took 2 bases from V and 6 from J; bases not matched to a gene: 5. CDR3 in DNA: TGTGCCAGAAGCTTTGGGACAGTTCGCGAGCAGTACTTC. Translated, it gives CARSFGTVREQYF.

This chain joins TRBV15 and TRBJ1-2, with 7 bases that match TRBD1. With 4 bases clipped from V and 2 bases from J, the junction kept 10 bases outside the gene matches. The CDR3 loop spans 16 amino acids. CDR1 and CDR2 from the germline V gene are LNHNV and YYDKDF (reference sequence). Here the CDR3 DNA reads TGTGCCACCAGCACGTTACAGGGGAGGCGAAACTATGGCTACACCTTC. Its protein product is CATSTLQGRRNYGYTF. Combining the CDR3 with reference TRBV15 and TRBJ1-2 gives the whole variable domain DAMVIQNPRYQVTQFGKPVTLSCSQTLNHNVMYWYQQKSSQAPKLLFHYYDKDFNNEADTPDNFQSRRPNTSFCFLDIRSPGLGDTAMYLCATSTLQGRRNYGYTFGSGTRLTVV.

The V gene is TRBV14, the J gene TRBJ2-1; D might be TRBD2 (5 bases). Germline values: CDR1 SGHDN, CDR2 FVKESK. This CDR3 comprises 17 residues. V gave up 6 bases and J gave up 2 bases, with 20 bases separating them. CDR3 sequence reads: CASRPAPSSRTYNEQFF. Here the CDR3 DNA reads TGTGCCAGCAGACCCGCCCCTAGCTCTAGGACCTACAATGAGCAGTTCTTC.

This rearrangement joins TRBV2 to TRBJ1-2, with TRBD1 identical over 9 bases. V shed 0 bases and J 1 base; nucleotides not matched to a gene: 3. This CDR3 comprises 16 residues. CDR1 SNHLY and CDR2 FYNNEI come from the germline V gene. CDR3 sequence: CASSEAGTGINYGYTF. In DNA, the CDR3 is TGTGCCAGCAGTGAAGCCGGGACAGGGATTAACTATGGCTACACCTTC.

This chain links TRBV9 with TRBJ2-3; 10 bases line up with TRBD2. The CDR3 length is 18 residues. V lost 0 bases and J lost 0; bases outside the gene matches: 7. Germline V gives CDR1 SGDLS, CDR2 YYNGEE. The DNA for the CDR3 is TGTGCCAGCAGCGTAGGAGTATGGACTAGCGGTAGCACAGATACGCAGTATTTT. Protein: CASSVGVWTSGSTDTQYF.